The 5 T cell receptor beta chains below come from one sample, sequenced in a study of blood T cells in healthy people across ages. Sample-barcoded 5' priming and a J-beta primer mix drove a second PCR of about 7 to 12 cycles. A single record per CDR3 protein comes from TCRdb applying MiXCR to the 5' RACE reads. The sample lists 600,000 or so distinct CDR3 sequences, 25% to 35% occurring once. The source material was blood. The receptors were sampled from a woman older than 75 in good health.

This clonotype was seen repeatedly, ten times or more. The rearrangement uses TRBV3-1 and TRBJ2-7; TRBD1 aligns across 9 bases. This CDR3 comprises 14 residues. The germline gives CDR1 LGHDT, CDR2 YNNKEL (reference sequence). The V and J ends lost 5 bases and 4 bases, in that order; junction bases with no gene match: 6. The CDR3 DNA follows: TGTGCCAGCAGCGCTACGGGACAGGGATACGAGCAGTACTTC. Its protein product is CASSATGQGYEQYF.

With respect to this clonotype: A read error may explain this, as a much larger clone is one base away. The chain carries TRBV6-6 and TRBJ2-5, with 7 bases lining up with TRBD1. The J call may not be correct, given that the DNA end is closer to TRBJ2-7. The CDR3 runs to 12 residues. CDR1 is MNHNY and CDR2 is SVGAGI in the germline V gene (reference sequence). Here the CDR3 reads CASSCQGDEQYF. DNA of the CDR3: TGTGCCAGCAGCTGTCAGGGGGACGAGCAGTACTTC.

Ten or more counts support this clonotype. The chain has TRBV5-1 and TRBJ2-1; 12 bases line up with TRBD2. Germline CDR1 SGHRS, CDR2 YFSETQ. The CDR3 totals 19 residues. The trim removed 1 base at V and 0 bases at J, leaving 8 bases unmatched. The DNA for the CDR3 is TGCGCCAGCAGCTTGACTAGCGGGGGGCCCGGTAGCTCCTACAATGAGCAGTTCTTC. Translation: CASSLTSGGPGSSYNEQFF.

The chain joins TRBV24-1 to TRBJ1-2; D is unclear. This CDR3 has 12 amino acids. Trimming left V 3 bases short and J 8 bases short, with 9 bases between. Germline V lookup: CDR1 KGHDR, CDR2 SFDVKD. The CDR3, as DNA: TGTGCCACCAGTGATCCCAGGACCGGCTACACCTTC. Protein sequence: CATSDPRTGYTF.

This clonotype occurred many times. The genes are TRBV7-2 and TRBJ1-5, with a possible D match to TRBD1 (6 bases). In germline, CDR1 is SGHTA, CDR2 FQGNSA. The CDR3 consists of 15 residues. V lost 5 bases, J lost 7 bases, and 18 bases lay in between. CDR3 amino acids: CASSPSGGAGQPQHF. CDR3 bases: TGTGCCAGCAGCCCGAGCGGGGGGGCTGGGCAGCCCCAGCATTTT.